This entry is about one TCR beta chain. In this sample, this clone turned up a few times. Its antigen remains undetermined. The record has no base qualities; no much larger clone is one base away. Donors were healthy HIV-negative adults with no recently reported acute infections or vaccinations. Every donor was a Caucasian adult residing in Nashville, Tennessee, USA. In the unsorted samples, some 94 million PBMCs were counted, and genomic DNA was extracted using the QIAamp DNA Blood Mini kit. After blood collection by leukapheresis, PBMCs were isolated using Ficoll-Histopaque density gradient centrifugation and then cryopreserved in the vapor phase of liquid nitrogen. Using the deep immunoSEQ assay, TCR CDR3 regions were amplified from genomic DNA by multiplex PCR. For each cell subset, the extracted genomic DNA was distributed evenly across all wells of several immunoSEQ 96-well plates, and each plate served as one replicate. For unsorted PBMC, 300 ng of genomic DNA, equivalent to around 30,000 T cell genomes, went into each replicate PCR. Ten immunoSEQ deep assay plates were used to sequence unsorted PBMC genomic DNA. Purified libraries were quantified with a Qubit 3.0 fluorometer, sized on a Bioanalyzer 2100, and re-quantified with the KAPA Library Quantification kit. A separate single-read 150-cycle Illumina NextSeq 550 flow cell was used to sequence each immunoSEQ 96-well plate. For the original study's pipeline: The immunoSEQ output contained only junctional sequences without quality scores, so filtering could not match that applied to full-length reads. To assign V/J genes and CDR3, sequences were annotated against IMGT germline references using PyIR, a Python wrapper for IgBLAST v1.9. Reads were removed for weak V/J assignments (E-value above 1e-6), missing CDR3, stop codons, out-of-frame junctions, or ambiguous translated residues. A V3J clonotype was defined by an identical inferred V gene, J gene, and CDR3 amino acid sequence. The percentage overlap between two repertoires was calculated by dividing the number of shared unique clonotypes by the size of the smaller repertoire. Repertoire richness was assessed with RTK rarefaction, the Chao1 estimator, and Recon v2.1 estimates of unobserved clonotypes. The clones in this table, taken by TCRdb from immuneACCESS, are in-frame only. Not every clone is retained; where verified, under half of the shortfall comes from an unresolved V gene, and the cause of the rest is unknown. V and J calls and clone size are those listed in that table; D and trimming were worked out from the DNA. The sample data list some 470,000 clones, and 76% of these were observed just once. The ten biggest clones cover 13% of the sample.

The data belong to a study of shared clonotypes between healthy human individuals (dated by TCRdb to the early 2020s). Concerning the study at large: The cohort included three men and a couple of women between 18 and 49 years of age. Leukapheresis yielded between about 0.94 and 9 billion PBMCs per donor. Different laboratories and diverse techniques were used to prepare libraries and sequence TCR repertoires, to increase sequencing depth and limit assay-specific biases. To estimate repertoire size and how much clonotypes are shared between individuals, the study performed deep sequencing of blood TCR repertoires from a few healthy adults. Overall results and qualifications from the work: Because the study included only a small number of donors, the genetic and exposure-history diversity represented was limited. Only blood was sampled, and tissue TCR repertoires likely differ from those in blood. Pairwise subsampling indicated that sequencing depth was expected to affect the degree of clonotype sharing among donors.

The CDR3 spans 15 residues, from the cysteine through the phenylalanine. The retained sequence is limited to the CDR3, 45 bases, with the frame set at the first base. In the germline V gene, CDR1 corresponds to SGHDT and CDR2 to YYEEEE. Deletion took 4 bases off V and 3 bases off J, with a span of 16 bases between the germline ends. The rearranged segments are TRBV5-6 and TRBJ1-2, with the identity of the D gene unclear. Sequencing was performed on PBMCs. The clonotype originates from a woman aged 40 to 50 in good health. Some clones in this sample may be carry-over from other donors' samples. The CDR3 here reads CASSDLVREYYGYTF. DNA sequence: TGTGCCAGCAGCGACTTGGTCCGGGAGTACTATGGCTACACCTTC.